The text below deals with one TCR beta chain. It has no known antigen specificity. No base qualities exist here, and no much larger clone lies one base off it. For CDR1 and CDR2, the germline V gene (reference sequence) lists SEHNR and FQNEAQ. The CDR3 numbers 13 residues from cysteine through phenylalanine. Of the read, only the CDR3 DNA is kept; its 39 bases are in frame from base 1. Trimming takes 6 bases from V and 4 bases from J, and the germline ends sit 12 bases apart. This sample is part of a study of blood T cell repertoires in COVID-19 (dated by TCRdb to 2018 to 2020). For the wider study: Collaborator samples came from the United States, Italy and Spain and covered acute and convalescent phases of COVID-19. The material from the prospective study consisted of cDNA or gDNA derived from T cells, B-cell-depleted T cells, or PBMCs. Subjects who had been exposed to COVID-19, were actively infected with it, or had recovered from it provided the deeply sampled blood TCRbeta repertoires that made up the dataset. The repertoires were released in a freely available public database intended as a resource for research on the immune response to SARS-CoV-2. The samples were drawn from two sources: the first 160 participants of the ongoing ImmuneRACE study, and fewer than 1,500 subjects contributed by 6 global collaborators. Sample metadata almost always included a de-identified subject ID, COVID-19 status, age in years and sex. Where available, HLA class I and class II types were obtained from metadata supplied by the sample provider rather than from assay-based typing.

Samples from volunteer blood donors who had recovered from COVID-19 were contributed by a second Seattle source. Collaborating institutions collected whole blood in K2EDTA tubes following their own protocols. For TCRbeta analysis, collaborators shipped samples as frozen whole blood, isolated PBMCs, or DNA extracted from either of those sample types. What the study reported, not specific to this receptor: How much clinical and demographic metadata was included differed by source and by participant, and the metadata was provided uncurated.

The immunoSEQ Assay, a bias-controlled multiplex PCR, was used to amplify TCRbeta CDR3 regions from genomic DNA. Per the original workflow: The number of nucleated cells in each sample was estimated from the amplification of reference gene primers within the assay. To quantify the absolute abundance of each unique TCRbeta CDR3 rearrangement, sequence reads were collapsed and filtered. For each sample, productive Simpson clonality was calculated as the square root of Simpson's diversity index across productive rearrangements. Here the immuneACCESS table is served through TCRdb, limited to in-frame sequences with V and J called. Missing clones are a known gap in these copies; in checked studies unresolved V genes cover under half, and the rest lacks a known reason. The V and J calls and clone size were taken over from that table, and D and trimming were inferred from the DNA. The sample has 200,000 to 300,000 clones on record, 86% of them singletons. The top ten hold 8.5% to 10% of the sample.

The receptor was derived from a man between 35 and 55 years old who had recovered from COVID-19. The chain is made from TRBV7-9 and TRBJ1-1, with TRBD1 tentatively as D gene (6 bases match). Sequenced sample: peripheral blood. The CDR3: CASSPTGSTEAFF. The DNA sequence follows: TGTGCCAGCAGTCCTACAGGGAGCACTGAAGCTTTCTTT.